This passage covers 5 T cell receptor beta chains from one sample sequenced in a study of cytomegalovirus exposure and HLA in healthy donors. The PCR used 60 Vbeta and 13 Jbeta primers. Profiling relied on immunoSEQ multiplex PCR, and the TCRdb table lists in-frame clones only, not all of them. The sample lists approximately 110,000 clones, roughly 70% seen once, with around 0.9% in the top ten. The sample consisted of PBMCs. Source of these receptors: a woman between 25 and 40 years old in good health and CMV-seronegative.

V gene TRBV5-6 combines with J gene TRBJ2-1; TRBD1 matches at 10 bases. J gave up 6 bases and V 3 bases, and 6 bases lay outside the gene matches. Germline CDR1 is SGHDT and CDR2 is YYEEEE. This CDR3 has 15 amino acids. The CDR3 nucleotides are TGTGCCAGCAGCTGGGGACAGGGGCCCGTCAATGAGCAGTTCTTC. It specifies CASSWGQGPVNEQFF.

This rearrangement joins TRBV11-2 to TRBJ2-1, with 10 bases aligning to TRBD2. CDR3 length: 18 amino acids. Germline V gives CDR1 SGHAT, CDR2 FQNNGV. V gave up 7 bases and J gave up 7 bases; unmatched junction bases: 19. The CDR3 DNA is TGTGCCAGCATGAGAGGCCCCAGCGGGAGGGCCTGGGAGAATGAGCAGTTCTTC. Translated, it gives CASMRGPSGRAWENEQFF.

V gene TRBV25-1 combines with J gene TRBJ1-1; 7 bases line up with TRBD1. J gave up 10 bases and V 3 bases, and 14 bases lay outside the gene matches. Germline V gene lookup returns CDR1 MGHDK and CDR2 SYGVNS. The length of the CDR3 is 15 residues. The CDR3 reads CASSDNLFEGARAFF. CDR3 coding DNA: TGTGCCAGCAGTGATAACCTTTTTGAGGGGGCCAGAGCTTTCTTT.

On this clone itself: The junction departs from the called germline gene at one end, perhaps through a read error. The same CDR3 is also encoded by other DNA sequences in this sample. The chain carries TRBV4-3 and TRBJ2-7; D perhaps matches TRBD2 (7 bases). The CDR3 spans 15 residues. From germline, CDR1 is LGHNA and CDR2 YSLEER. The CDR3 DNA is TGCGCCAGCAGCCAAGGGGGAGGGGGGCCCTATGAGCAGTACTTC. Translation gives CASSQGGGGPYEQYF.

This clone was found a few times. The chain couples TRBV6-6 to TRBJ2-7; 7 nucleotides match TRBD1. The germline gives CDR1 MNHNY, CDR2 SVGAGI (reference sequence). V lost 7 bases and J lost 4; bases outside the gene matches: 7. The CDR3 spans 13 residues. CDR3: CASTGQAGYEQYF. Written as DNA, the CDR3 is TGTGCCAGCACCGGACAGGCAGGGTACGAGCAGTACTTC.